This T cell receptor beta chain was sequenced during a study of T cells in Graves' hyperthyroidism and ophthalmopathy. Findings and caveats of the study: Most expanded thyroid clonotypes above 0.001 recurred in blood.

The CDR3 consists of 16 residues. With 1 base clipped from V and 4 bases from J, the junction kept 10 bases outside the gene matches. Looked up from germline, CDR1 is DFQATT and CDR2 is SNEGSKA (reference sequence). Absence of ophthalmopathy progression within 18 months defined stable Graves' hyperthyroidism. Diagnosis rested on symptoms, serum thyroxine and TRAb, thyroid ultrasound, and orbital computed tomography. Many counts were recorded for this clonotype. What it binds is unknown. From RNA transcripts, TCR beta CDR3 regions were amplified. The TCR CDR3 was amplified in a first-round RT-PCR using the HTBI primer set. From the multiplex PCR reads, TCRdb called clonotypes with MiXCR, one entry per CDR3 protein. The profile covers a few hundred thousand distinct CDR3 sequences, with under 15% appearing a single time and approximately 32% taken by the ten largest.

The chain uses TRBV20-1 and TRBJ1-1; 9 bases fit TRBD1. The sequenced sample was blood. This clonotype was sampled from a woman in her twenties or thirties with Graves' hyperthyroidism. Here the CDR3 reads CSARVTPGQGFTEAFF. The CDR3 DNA sequence: TGCAGTGCTAGAGTCACACCGGGACAGGGTTTCACTGAAGCTTTCTTT.